This paragraph reports one TCR beta chain. Its antigen is undetermined. From the 5' RACE reads, TCRdb called clonotypes with MiXCR, one entry per CDR3 protein. This table holds fewer than 650,000 distinct CDR3 sequences, nearly 10% found once. This CDR3 is 18 amino acids long. V shed 3 bases, J shed 3 bases, and the junction held 11 bases outside the gene matches. The V gene's germline CDR1 is SGHRS and CDR2 YFSETQ. The sample is drawn from a study of identical twins. General study results and limits: One should note that invariant MAIT and iNKT cells could partly confound zero-insertion analyses. Out-of-frame alpha sequences common to twins exhibited an excess of low generation probability. Out-of-frame beta sequences exhibited a weaker degree of excess twin sharing.

These same data were also listed under a study on yellow fever vaccine responses in identical twins. That report adds: Twins' vaccine T cell response reportedly gave the appearance of partial convergence and partial personalization.

The receptor's source is a woman under 30 in good health. This chain joins TRBV5-1 and TRBJ2-7; TRBD2 agrees at 14 bases. The sample comprised PBMCs. Here the CDR3 reads CASSSGLAGAPSNYEQYF. The CDR3 bases are TGCGCCAGCAGCTCGGGACTAGCGGGGGCGCCATCAAACTACGAGCAGTACTTC. The full variable domain, completed using reference TRBV5-1 and TRBJ2-7, is KAGVTQTPRYLIKTRGQQVTLSCSPISGHRSVSWYQQTPGQGLQFLFEYFSETQRNKGNFPGRFSGRQFSNSRSEMNVSTLELGDSALYLCASSSGLAGAPSNYEQYFGPGTRLTVT.